A selection of T cell receptor beta chains follows, all from one sample in a study of radiotherapy plus CTLA-4 blockade in lung cancer. The protocol was immunoSEQ multiplex PCR, while the TCRdb copy is restricted to in-frame clones and leaves out a portion. This sample has about 73,000 clones, with around 86% found just once. Sequencing was performed on peripheral blood, taken from a patient treated with radiotherapy plus ipilimumab. These receptors originate from a human donor with non-small cell lung cancer that progressed on radiotherapy plus ipilimumab. The CDR3 runs from the conserved cysteine through the conserved F or W. The D gene is left open where the match is weak.

j_gene: TRBJ2-3
v_gene: TRBV2
d_gene: NA
CDR3nt: TGTGCCACCAAGGGGGATGCTAGCACAGATACGCAGTATTTT
CDR3aa: CATKGDASTDTQYF

j_gene: TRBJ2-2
v_gene: TRBV28
d_gene: TRBD2
CDR3nt: TGTGCCAGTACTAGCGGGAGGGGAACCGGGGAGCTGTTTTTT
CDR3aa: CASTSGRGTGELFF

j_gene: TRBJ2-5
v_gene: TRBV28
d_gene: TRBD2
CDR3nt: TGTGCCAGCAGTTTAATGACTAGCGGGGTCGAGACCCAGTACTTC
CDR3aa: CASSLMTSGVETQYF

j_gene: TRBJ2-5
v_gene: TRBV2
d_gene: TRBD1
CDR3nt: TGTGCCAGCAGTGAAGCACGATGGGACAGACAAGAGACCCAGTACTTC
CDR3aa: CASSEARWDRQETQYF

j_gene: TRBJ1-4
v_gene: TRBV27
d_gene: NA
CDR3nt: TGTGCCACTCGAAGGGCAACTAATGAAAAACTGTTTTTT
CDR3aa: CATRRATNEKLFF

j_gene: TRBJ2-4
v_gene: TRBV30
d_gene: TRBD2
CDR3nt: TGTGCCTGCGCTAGCGGGAGGTTGAACATTCAGTACTTC
CDR3aa: CACASGRLNIQYF

j_gene: TRBJ2-1
v_gene: TRBV9
d_gene: TRBD2
CDR3nt: TGTGCCAGCAGCGTACTAGCGGTTACCTACAATGAGCAGTTCTTC
CDR3aa: CASSVLAVTYNEQFF

j_gene: TRBJ2-1
v_gene: TRBV11-2
d_gene: NA
CDR3nt: TGTGCCAGCACGAACCGTAGGGGTGAGCAGTTCTTC
CDR3aa: CASTNRRGEQFF

j_gene: TRBJ1-5
v_gene: TRBV28
d_gene: TRBD1
CDR3nt: TGTGCCAGCAGTCTCTCGGGGACAGGGAATCAGCCCCAGCATTTT
CDR3aa: CASSLSGTGNQPQHF

j_gene: TRBJ1-5
v_gene: TRBV5-6
d_gene: NA
CDR3nt: TGTGCCAGCAGCTTGGAAGGCGGGTTGAGCAATCAGCCCCAGCATTTT
CDR3aa: CASSLEGGLSNQPQHF

j_gene: TRBJ1-5
v_gene: TRBV18
d_gene: NA
CDR3nt: TGTGCCAGCTCACTCGGGACCCCGCCGGAGCCCCAGCATTTT
CDR3aa: CASSLGTPPEPQHF

j_gene: TRBJ2-7
v_gene: TRBV7-9
d_gene: NA
CDR3nt: TGTGCCAGCAGCTTATGGTCAGGGGAATACGAGCAGTACTTC
CDR3aa: CASSLWSGEYEQYF

j_gene: TRBJ2-1
v_gene: TRBV5-1
d_gene: NA
CDR3nt: TGCGCCAGCAGCTTAGGGGGGGACTCTTCCTACAATGAGCAGTTCTTC
CDR3aa: CASSLGGDSSYNEQFF

j_gene: TRBJ2-2
v_gene: TRBV10-3
d_gene: TRBD1
CDR3nt: TGTGCCATCAGTGAGGGACAGGGGGCGCTGACCGGGGAGCTGTTTTTT
CDR3aa: CAISEGQGALTGELFF